These T cell receptor beta chains were read from a single sample in a study of T cells in Graves' hyperthyroidism and ophthalmopathy. TCRdb independently ran MiXCR on the multiplex PCR reads; one entry per CDR3 protein. The sample carries almost 600,000 distinct CDR3 sequences, just over 45% recorded once. The source material was peripheral blood or thyroid tissue (not recorded which). The receptors here all came from a woman between 18 and 30 years old with Graves' hyperthyroidism. Both conserved end residues are trimmed from each CDR3.

J,V,CDR3
TRBJ1-2,TRBV20-1,SASQGGNGYT
TRBJ1-2,TRBV25-1,ASSEWSYGYT
TRBJ1-2,TRBV29-1,SVGRGTRWDIGYT
TRBJ1-5,TRBV7-9,ASSLIGGGNQPQH
TRBJ2-7,TRBV14,ASSQEIGSYEQY
TRBJ2-6,TRBV10-3,AITGSGNGANVLT
TRBJ1-4,TRBV20-1,SAREGYRGPFGEKLF
TRBJ2-5,TRBV2,ASSFEGYQETQY
TRBJ2-3,TRBV9,ASSVDVTDTQY
TRBJ1-5,TRBV4-3,ASSQTPGKPQH
TRBJ1-6,TRBV7-9,ASSSRTGSNSPLH
TRBJ1-3,TRBV2,ASSELAGENTIY
TRBJ1-5,TRBV19,ASSRLAGHEH
TRBJ2-7,TRBV7-9,ASSREYTEQY
TRBJ1-1,TRBV20-1,SARDLGIGANEAF
TRBJ1-1,TRBV6-5,ASGLQPGETEAF
TRBJ2-5,TRBV29-1,SVEERQETQY
TRBJ2-7,TRBV11-2,ASSPNRVASYEQY
TRBJ1-1,TRBV5-8,ASPPWVTEAF
TRBJ1-1,TRBV9,ASSGPAAD
TRBJ2-7,TRBV20-1,SASGTSGREVNSYEQY
NA,TRBV13,ASSPIATGGFDEQF
TRBJ2-5,TRBV7-9,ASSLVWTFGETQY
TRBJ2-5,TRBV19,ASGGQGVQETQY
TRBJ2-2,TRBV29-1,SVVDTNTGELF
TRBJ2-7,TRBV7-2,ASSAGGDAYEQY
TRBJ1-1,TRBV12-3/TRBV12-4,ASSPSTGPDTEAF
TRBJ1-2,TRBV24-1,ATSDSEGRYGYT
TRBJ1-6,TRBV12-3/TRBV12-4,ASGQRMNSPLH
TRBJ2-5,TRBV4-1,ASSQGQGGTQY
TRBJ1-2,TRBV2,ASSDLGRENYGYT
TRBJ1-1,TRBV12-3/TRBV12-4,ASTRTENTEAF
TRBJ1-6,TRBV7-2,ASSLEGGNSPLH
TRBJ1-3,TRBV9,ASSAQGIGGNTIY
TRBJ1-2,TRBV5-4,ASSRDGGANYGYT